This T cell receptor beta chain was identified in a study of cytomegalovirus exposure and HLA in healthy donors. On the study more broadly: A later analysis reported the same platform for the 120 or so validation repertoires and the approximately 720 first-cohort repertoires. Whole-study results and caveats: Some TCR beta chains (more than 150 of them) were listed as cytomegalovirus-associated. The tendency of first-cohort TCR clusters to co-occur in the roughly 110 validation repertoires was the finding of a later analysis.

About this clone: The antigen remains undetermined.

Trimming at V came to 0 bases and at J to 3 bases, leaving 0 bases not matched to a gene. This CDR3 contains 14 residues. Germline assignment: CDR1 WNHNN and CDR2 SYGVQD (reference sequence). The donors were part of the approximately 120-subject validation cohort, which stood apart from the roughly 670-subject first cohort. The table came from immunoSEQ multiplex PCR; TCRdb's copy has only in-frame clones and leaves some out. Of roughly 150,000 clones listed, more than 75% were seen once; the top ten hold just under 9%. The rearrangement joins TRBV10-1 to TRBJ2-3, with 7 bases fitting TRBD2. The material sequenced was PBMCs. The clonotype was recovered from a man younger than 35 in good health and CMV-seropositive. CDR3 loop: CASSESGRTDTQYF. In DNA form, the CDR3 reads TGCGCCAGCAGTGAGTCCGGGAGGACAGATACGCAGTATTTT.